The 24 T cell receptor beta chains listed next were all sequenced from one sample in a study of tumor and adjacent non-tumor tissue in lung cancer. No cell sorting was done before RNA was extracted from the tissue. Three rounds of nested PCR, following a modified ARM-PCR protocol, produced the TCRbeta library. Each CDR3 protein is one row after TCRdb ran MiXCR on the multiplex PCR reads. The sample has 200,000 to 250,000 distinct CDR3 sequences, less than 80% seen once. Sequences were obtained from lung tumor tissue. These receptor sequences come from a man aged 55 to 70 with non-small cell lung cancer.

This clonotype was observed once. The chain links TRBV6-2 or TRBV6-3 to TRBJ2-7; D gene ambiguous. Per the germline V gene, CDR1 is MNHEY and CDR2 is SVGEGT. The V end was cut by 6 bases, the J end by 7 bases, with 22 bases between. This CDR3 spans 15 amino acids. CDR3 nucleotides: TGTGCCAGCAGGTCGACAAGGCTCTACCAGTTGGAGCAGTACTTC. Amino acids: CASRSTRLYQLEQYF.

As concerns this clonotype: The conserved closing phenylalanine or tryptophan is absent in this CDR3, likely reflecting a read error. The chain is built from TRBV20-1 and TRBJ2-3; D ambiguous. The CDR3 covers 10 residues. CDR1 and CDR2 from the germline V gene are DFQATT and SNEGSKA (reference sequence). The CDR3: CIALFHTQYS. CDR3 DNA: TGCATTGCCCTATTCCATACGCAGTATTCT.

V and J are TRBV4-3 and TRBJ2-3; possible D gene TRBD2, 6 bases. Germline CDR1 reads LGHNA; CDR2 reads YSLEER. CDR3 length: 16 amino acids. V was pared by 7 bases and J by 2 bases, with 19 bases between. As DNA, the CDR3 is TGCGCCAGCAACGAAGATAGAGCGGGTACCACAGATACGCAGTATTTT. Translating it yields CASNEDRAGTTDTQYF.

The V gene is TRBV1, the J gene TRBJ2-5; TRBD2, the table's D call, lacks a check against the DNA. TRBV1 is a pseudogene. The CDR3 length is 12 residues. CDR3 loop: CTSSQDFLGLYF. In DNA, the CDR3 is TGCACCAGCAGCCAAGATTTCCTGGGACTCTACTTC.

The sample holds one count of this clonotype. Being one base from a much bigger clone, this may be a read error. The gene calls are TRBV4-3 and TRBJ2-5; D might be TRBD2 (6 bases). Trimming removed 4 bases from V and 5 bases from J, with 14 bases in between. CDR3 length: 14 amino acids. Germline V gene lookup returns CDR1 LGHNA and CDR2 YSLEER. The CDR3 spells CASSPSWRVETQYF. The CDR3 nucleotides are TGCGCCAGCAGCCCAAGCTGGAGGGTCGAGACCCAGTACTTC.

Of note for this clonotype: One junction end does not reproduce the germline sequence, and a read error may be involved. The chain links TRBV20-1 to TRBJ2-7, with D perhaps given as TRBD1 or TRBD2 (5 bases each). The CDR3 covers 15 residues. Germline-derived CDR1 and CDR2 are DFQATT and SNEGSKA (reference sequence). CDR3 sequence: CSTRDQAGALPEQYF. CDR3 nucleotides: TGCAGTACTAGAGATCAGGCCGGGGCGCTCCCCGAGCAGTACTTT.

Note on this clonotype: No conserved phenylalanine or tryptophan is present at the end of the CDR3, so a read error is the likely explanation. The chain links TRBV5-5 to TRBJ1-2, with D perhaps matching TRBD1 (6 bases). This CDR3 has 12 residues. CDR1 SGHKS and CDR2 YYEKEE come from the germline V gene (reference sequence). Trimming left V 1 base short and J 8 bases short, with 9 bases between. In nucleotides, the CDR3 is TGTGCCAGCAGCTTGTCCGGGGGCGGCTACACCTTG. This codes for CASSLSGGGYTL.

This clonotype appeared once. The chain links TRBV12-3 or TRBV12-4 to TRBJ1-2, with D possibly being TRBD1 (5 bases). This CDR3 is 15 amino acids long. Trimming took 2 bases from V and 5 from J, leaving 15 bases between them. The CDR3 region has the DNA TGTGCCAGCAGTTTATCATATGGGGGGGAGTATGGCTACACCTTC. Translation gives CASSLSYGGEYGYTF.

This clonotype has only a few counts. A much larger clone lies a single base off, so this may be a read error. This chain links TRBV29-1 with TRBJ2-4; no definite D call. The length of the CDR3 is 13 residues. The germline gives CDR1 SQVTM, CDR2 ANQGSEA. V was cut by 5 bases and J by 5 bases, with 13 bases left in between. The CDR3 loop is CSVWISLQNIQYF. The CDR3 DNA sequence: TGCAGCGTTTGGATTAGTCTCCAAAACATTCAGTACTTC.

This clonotype was counted a single time. The DNA of the CDR3 is TGTGCCAGCAGCCAGGGAGGTAGCCTGAATGAGCAGTTCTTC. Translating it yields CASSQGGSLNEQFF. This sequence joins TRBV11-2 and TRBJ2-1; weak D call: TRBD2 (6 bases). In germline, CDR1 is SGHAT, CDR2 FQNNGV. Trimming removed 5 bases from V and 7 bases from J, with 15 bases in between. The CDR3 is 14 residues long.

The chain has TRBV5-1 and TRBJ1-1, with D tentatively TRBD1 (5 bases). CDR1 SGHRS and CDR2 YFSETQ come from the germline V gene. Trimming pared 4 bases from V and 1 base from J, leaving 11 bases between. This CDR3 has 14 residues. The CDR3 nucleotides read TGCGCCAGCAGCCGGGACCCCGAGAACACTGAAGCTTTCTTT. Amino acids: CASSRDPENTEAFF.

A note on this clonotype: A much larger clone lies a single base off, so this may be a read error. The J gene is TRBJ2-4, the V gene TRBV20-1, with 13 nucleotides matching TRBD2. Germline V lookup: CDR1 DFQATT, CDR2 SNEGSKA (reference sequence). This CDR3 has 18 amino acids. CDR3 sequence (DNA): TGCAGTGCTACGATTGGACTAGCGGGAGAATTTGCCAAAAACATTCCGTACTTC. Translated, it gives CSATIGLAGEFAKNIPYF.

Turning to this clonotype: The junction does not match germline at one end; this may be a read error. The CDR3 DNA reads TGTGCCAGCAGTTACAAATACTCACCCCCCCACTTT. Its translation: CASSYKYSPPHF. The gene calls are TRBV6-5 and TRBJ1-6; unclear D gene. Germline-derived CDR1 and CDR2 are MNHEY and SVGAGI. The CDR3 loop spans 12 amino acids.

As concerns this clonotype: This may stem from a read error, because a much larger clone lies one nucleotide away. The chain links TRBV20-1 to TRBJ2-1, with D possibly being TRBD2 (6 bases). CDR3 length: 12 residues. Germline V gene data show CDR1 as DFQATT and CDR2 as SNEGSKA (reference sequence). The CDR3: CSVRREVNEQFF. The CDR3 DNA reads TGCAGTGTTAGAAGGGAGGTCAATGAGCAGTTCTTC.

On this clonotype: The junction departs from germline at one end; a sequencing error may be responsible. The CDR3 loop is CRFEGRQRNEQVF. The CDR3 DNA sequence: TGCAGGTTTGAAGGGAGGCAGAGGAATGAGCAAGTCTTC. The gene calls are TRBV29-1 and TRBJ2-1; maybe TRBD2 (6 bases). Germline V gives CDR1 SQVTM, CDR2 ANQGSEA. The CDR3 runs to 13 residues.

Points on this clonotype: An end of the junction differs from the germline gene, which may be a read error. The CDR3 loop reads CSASSLGAAFTGDTEVFF. In nucleotides, the CDR3 is TGCAGTGCTAGTAGTTTGGGGGCAGCTTTCACGGGGGACACTGAAGTTTTCTTT. This chain uses TRBV20-1 with TRBJ1-1; D perhaps matches TRBD1 (6 bases). This CDR3 has 18 residues. Germline V gene lookup returns CDR1 DFQATT and CDR2 SNEGSKA (reference sequence).

The count of this clonotype is one. The chain links TRBV4-1 to TRBJ1-6, with no clear D. Trimming shortened V by 2 bases and J by 9 bases, and 14 bases separated the two germline ends. This CDR3 has 15 amino acids. Germline-derived CDR1 and CDR2 are MGHRA and YSYEKL. CDR3 region: CASSQMGGGGSPLHF. The CDR3 DNA reads TGCGCCAGCAGCCAAATGGGAGGTGGCGGTTCACCCCTCCACTTT.

This clonotype has only one observation. A much bigger clone sits one base away, suggesting this may be a read error. The V call is TRBV12-3 or TRBV12-4, the J call TRBJ1-2, with 11 bases that match TRBD1. The CDR3 has 16 residues. In DNA, the CDR3 is TGTGCCGGCAGTCCGGACAGGGGGCAGGATAACTATGGCTACACCTTC. Translation gives CAGSPDRGQDNYGYTF.

A remark on this clonotype: At one of its ends the junction is not consistent with the germline gene, which may arise from a read error. This rearrangement joins TRBV5-6 to TRBJ1-1, with 10 positions matching TRBD1. The CDR3 contains 20 residues. CDR1 SGHDT and CDR2 YYEEEE come from the germline V gene. Written as DNA, the CDR3 is TGTGCCAGCAGCTTGGCGTACAGGGACAGGGGTCCATGGTTGAAGACTGAAGCTTTCTTT. This codes for CASSLAYRDRGPWLKTEAFF. The full variable domain, rest sourced from reference TRBV5-6 and TRBJ1-1, is DAGVTQSPTHLIKTRGQQVTLRCSPKSGHDTVSWYQQALGQGPQFIFQYYEEEERQRGNFPDRFSGHQFPNYSSELNVNALLLGDSALYLCASSLAYRDRGPWLKTEAFFGQGTRLTVV.

Notes on this clonotype: One end of the junction does not line up with germline, which may come from a read error. This chain uses TRBV11-2 with TRBJ2-2; 10 bases align to TRBD1. Germline loops: CDR1 SGHAT, CDR2 FQNNGV. CDR3 size: 16 residues. CDR3 in amino acids: CASSLRTGGNTRELFF. The CDR3 DNA reads TGTGCCAGCAGCTTAAGGACAGGGGGGAACACCAGGGAGCTGTTTTTT.

This clonotype was observed many times. V usage is TRBV11-2 and J usage is TRBJ2-2, with D perhaps matching TRBD1 or TRBD2 (5 bases each). Germline V gives CDR1 SGHAT, CDR2 FQNNGV. Trimming pared 1 base from V and 0 bases from J, leaving 9 bases between. This CDR3 is built from 16 residues. CDR3 loop: CASSLVQGANTGELFF. In DNA, the CDR3 is TGTGCCAGCAGCTTAGTGCAGGGAGCGAACACCGGGGAGCTGTTTTTT.

The chain uses TRBV7-2 and TRBJ2-1; D assignment may be TRBD1 or TRBD2 (6 bases each). Trimming shortened V by 6 bases and J by 8 bases, and 14 bases separated the two germline ends. Germline V gene data show CDR1 as SGHTA and CDR2 as FQGNSA. The CDR3 sequence is 13 residues long. Here the CDR3 DNA reads TGTGCCAGCAGTCAGGGGAGGCTTGATGAGCAGTTCTTC. Translated: CASSQGRLDEQFF.

At least ten counts were recorded for this clonotype. V gene TRBV20-1 combines with J gene TRBJ2-5; no definite D call. The CDR3 sequence is 11 residues long. V was clipped by 1 base and J by 3 bases, with 3 bases between them. Per the germline V gene, CDR1 is DFQATT and CDR2 is SNEGSKA (reference sequence). As DNA, the CDR3 is TGCAGTGCTAGAGGGAAAGAGACCCAGTACTTC. It codes for CSARGKETQYF.

In its sample, this clonotype was seen a few times. A much larger clone differs from this one at a single base, so this may be a read error. This CDR3 fails to terminate in the conserved phenylalanine or tryptophan, so it likely reflects a read error. As DNA, the CDR3 is TGTGCCAGCAGCTCAGGGACTACAGATACGCAGTATTAT. This gives the protein CASSSGTTDTQYY. This chain connects TRBV12-3 or TRBV12-4 to TRBJ2-3, with D possibly being TRBD2 (6 bases). The CDR3 is 13 residues long. Trimming pared 6 bases from V and 3 bases from J, leaving 10 bases between.